Reported below is one T cell receptor (beta chain). Some clones are missing from TCRdb's copy, which holds only in-frame ones; the method was immunoSEQ multiplex PCR. The sample has 400,000 or so clones, less than 95% seen once. V was clipped by 1 base and J by 11 bases, with 17 bases between them. Germline CDR1 and CDR2: LGHDT and YNNKEL (reference sequence). The CDR3 has 15 amino acids. Participants reported their clinical history, and cohort assignment relied on those reports. All recovered Cohort 3 donors got two negative PCRs, got clearance, or saw symptom resolution. This sample was included in a study of blood T cell repertoires in COVID-19.

This chain joins TRBV3-1 (or the pseudogene TRBV3-2) and TRBJ2-2; possibly TRBD2 for D (6 bases). Sequencing used PBMCs or T cells enriched from blood (not recorded which). This sequence originates from a man in his late teens or twenties who had recovered from COVID-19. Here the CDR3 DNA reads TGTGCCAGCAGCCAAGGAGAACTAGCACGGGGCGAGCTGTTTTTT. Translating it yields CASSQGELARGELFF.